This TCR beta chain was recovered during a study of blood T cell repertoires in COVID-19. In the study overall: Sites in the United States, Italy and Spain provided acute and convalescent COVID-19 samples. T cells, B-cell-depleted T cells, or PBMCs provided the cDNA or gDNA that served as material.

Between the trimmed V and J ends, which lost 3 bases and 9 bases, there was a span of 11 bases. Germline loops: CDR1 LGHNT, CDR2 FRNRAP. This CDR3 region has 13 residues. How the authors handled the data: Reference gene primers were amplified, and this amplification served to estimate nucleated cell counts. Here immunoSEQ multiplex PCR was the method, and the copy in TCRdb shows in-frame clones only, minus some. For V, J and clone size, that table is used; D and trimming come from the DNA. The table lists some 170,000 clones, about 92% of them singletons. Enrollment of patients from Seattle took place during active infection, with longitudinal follow-up. Only one count was recorded for this clone.

This clonotype originated in a woman aged 60-75 years with COVID-19, enrolled during active disease. What was sequenced was peripheral blood. The chain recombines TRBV12-5 with TRBJ2-2; D not resolved. The DNA of the CDR3 is TGTGCTAGTGGTTTATCAGGCTACCGGGAGCTGTTTTTT. Its protein is CASGLSGYRELFF.